Listed here are 14 T cell receptor beta chains from one sample, sequenced in a study of blood T cell repertoires in COVID-19 (TCRdb year 2020). Libraries came from the immunoSEQ multiplex PCR assay. The immuneACCESS repertoire file appears here via TCRdb, limited to in-frame rearrangements. These files lack a portion of the clones; in checked studies, under half of the deficit traces to unresolved V genes, and the cause of the others is not known. This sample gives about 380,000 clones in total; more than 75% of them show up just once. The ten biggest clones cover 1.2% of the sample. The sequencing input was PBMCs or T cells enriched from blood (not recorded which). The origin of the receptors is a woman under 30 who had recovered from COVID-19.

This rearrangement joins TRBV27 to TRBJ1-2, with a weak D call TRBD1 (5 bases). With 5 bases removed from V and 5 bases from J, the gap between germline ends came to 18 bases. CDR1 and CDR2 (germline): MNHEY, SMNVEV (reference sequence). The CDR3 loop spans 15 amino acids. Here the CDR3 reads CASSPTPGNVYGYTF. Here the CDR3 DNA reads TGTGCCAGCAGTCCGACCCCAGGGAACGTTTATGGCTACACCTTC.

CDR3 sequence reads: CASSLGLSSYNEQFF. The CDR3 region has the DNA TGTGCCAGCAGCTTGGGCTTGAGCTCCTACAATGAGCAGTTCTTC. The V call is TRBV5-8, the J call TRBJ2-1; no firm D call. Germline V gene sequence: CDR1 SGHTS, CDR2 YDEGEE. The CDR3 extends over 15 amino acids. V dropped 0 bases and J dropped 0 bases, with 7 bases sitting between them. Variable domain in full (rest from reference TRBV5-8 and TRBJ2-1): EAGVTQSPTHLIKTRGQQATLRCSPISGHTSVYWYQQALGLGLQFLLWYDEGEERNRGNFPPRFSGRQFPNYSSELNVNALELEDSALYLCASSLGLSSYNEQFFGPGTRLTVL.

This clone was seen just once. V usage is TRBV6-2 or TRBV6-3 and J usage is TRBJ1-6; 7 nucleotides align to TRBD1. V dropped 5 bases and J dropped 7; count of bases not matched to a gene: 8. Germline V CDR1 and CDR2: MNHEY, SVGEGT. The CDR3 runs to 15 residues. The CDR3 sequence is CASSDRQTGNSPLHF. Here the CDR3 DNA reads TGTGCCAGCAGTGACCGACAGACAGGGAATTCACCCCTCCACTTT.

The V and J genes are TRBV7-9 and TRBJ2-1; 8 bases align to TRBD1. Germline CDR1 is SEHNR and CDR2 is FQNEAQ (reference sequence). The CDR3 contains 18 residues. J gave up 5 bases and V 3 bases, and 15 bases lay outside the gene matches. The CDR3 DNA reads as TGTGCCAGCAGCTTGAGGGTCAAAACAGGGGGACTTCACAATGAGCAGTTCTTC. Translation gives CASSLRVKTGGLHNEQFF.

The chain couples TRBV11-3 to TRBJ1-2, with TRBD1 identical over 7 bases. Trimming removed 3 bases from V and 2 bases from J; junction bases left unmatched: 3. This CDR3 is 14 amino acids long. Germline V gives CDR1 SGHNT, CDR2 YENEEA. CDR3 amino acids: CASSLRGQNYGYTF. The DNA of the CDR3 is TGTGCCAGCAGCTTGAGGGGGCAAAACTATGGCTACACCTTC. Full variable domain (remainder filled in from reference TRBV11-3 and TRBJ1-2): EAGVVQSPRYKIIEKKQPVAFWCNPISGHNTLYWYLQNLGQGPELLIRYENEEAVDDSQLPKDRFSAERLKGVDSTLKIQPAELGDSAVYLCASSLRGQNYGYTFGSGTRLTVV.

The chain employs TRBV6-5 and TRBJ1-1, with D unresolved. Trimming removed 7 bases at V and 5 bases at J, with 17 bases between. The CDR3 loop spans 14 amino acids. From germline, CDR1 is MNHEY and CDR2 SVGAGI. The chain's CDR3 is CASTPGLGRTEAFF. The CDR3, as DNA: TGTGCCAGCACCCCTGGACTTGGGCGGACTGAAGCTTTCTTT.

The chain recombines TRBV5-4 with TRBJ1-2; maybe TRBD1 (6 bases). This CDR3 is 13 amino acids long. Trimming shortened V by 4 bases and J by 1 base, and 8 bases separated the two germline ends. The germline V gene encodes CDR1 SGHNT and CDR2 YYREEE (reference sequence). The CDR3 here is CASSQDSNYGYTF. Written as DNA, the CDR3 is TGTGCCAGCAGCCAGGACAGTAACTATGGCTACACCTTC. The variable domain in full, completed from reference TRBV5-4 and TRBJ1-2, reads ETGVTQSPTHLIKTRGQQVTLRCSSQSGHNTVSWYQQALGQGPQFIFQYYREEENGRGNFPPRFSGLQFPNYSSELNVNALELDDSALYLCASSQDSNYGYTFGSGTRLTVV.

The sample holds one count of this clone. This chain joins TRBV11-2 and TRBJ2-7; D is unclear. Germline V gene sequence: CDR1 SGHAT, CDR2 FQNNGV. Trimming took 1 base from V and 9 from J, leaving 16 bases between them. The CDR3 is 14 amino acids. CDR3 in amino acids: CASSLVGETQRQYF. In DNA, the CDR3 is TGTGCCAGCAGCTTAGTAGGCGAGACTCAGAGGCAGTACTTC.

The J gene is TRBJ2-2, the V gene TRBV4-1; possible D gene TRBD2, 5 bases. Trimming stripped 3 bases from V and 5 bases from J, with 7 bases between. The CDR3 has 13 amino acids. The germline CDR1 and CDR2 sequences are MGHRA and YSYEKL. In nucleotides, the CDR3 is TGCGCCAGCAGCCAGAGGGAGACCGGGGAGCTGTTTTTT. Protein product: CASSQRETGELFF.

This clone turned up a few times. The chain recombines TRBV12-3 or TRBV12-4 with TRBJ1-2; D remains ambiguous. Trimming removed 3 bases at V and 2 bases at J, with 7 bases between. This CDR3 contains 13 residues. Written as DNA, the CDR3 is TGTGCCAGCAGTTTTGGCACCAACTATGGCTACACCTTC. This sequence encodes CASSFGTNYGYTF.

The chain recombines TRBV6-5 with TRBJ2-7; D uncertain. V shed 2 bases and J shed 4 bases, with 9 bases lying between them. The CDR3 has 13 amino acids. The germline V gene encodes CDR1 MNHEY and CDR2 SVGAGI. This CDR3 reads CASSYLQAYEQYF. DNA for the CDR3: TGTGCCAGCAGTTACCTTCAGGCGTACGAGCAGTACTTC.

This chain joins TRBV11-2 and TRBJ1-6; D is perhaps TRBD1 (6 bases). In germline, CDR1 is SGHAT, CDR2 FQNNGV. The CDR3 loop spans 17 amino acids. V dropped 1 base and J dropped 2 bases, with 12 bases sitting between them. The CDR3 nucleotides read TGTGCCAGCAGCTTAGTTGGACAGACCACCTATAATTCACCCCTCCACTTT. Amino acid sequence: CASSLVGQTTYNSPLHF.

This clone came up once. The chain is built from TRBV6-1 and TRBJ1-5; 9 nucleotides match TRBD1. Losses at the gene ends were 4 bases for V and 0 bases for J; bases not matched to a gene: 7. The germline CDR1 and CDR2 sequences are MNHNS and SASEGT. There are 17 residues in the CDR3. CDR3 DNA: TGTGCCAGCAGTGGCACGACAGGGGGATCTAGCAATCAGCCCCAGCATTTT. Translated, it gives CASSGTTGGSSNQPQHF.

The V and J genes are TRBV18 and TRBJ2-1; D possibly corresponds to TRBD1 (7 bases). V lost 8 bases and J 4 bases, leaving 18 bases between the germline ends. The germline CDR1 and CDR2 sequences are KGHSH and LQKENI. The CDR3 is made up of 15 amino acids. CDR3 amino acids: CASPSGAGGYNEQFF. As DNA, the CDR3 is TGTGCCAGCCCCTCGGGGGCAGGGGGGTACAATGAGCAGTTCTTC.